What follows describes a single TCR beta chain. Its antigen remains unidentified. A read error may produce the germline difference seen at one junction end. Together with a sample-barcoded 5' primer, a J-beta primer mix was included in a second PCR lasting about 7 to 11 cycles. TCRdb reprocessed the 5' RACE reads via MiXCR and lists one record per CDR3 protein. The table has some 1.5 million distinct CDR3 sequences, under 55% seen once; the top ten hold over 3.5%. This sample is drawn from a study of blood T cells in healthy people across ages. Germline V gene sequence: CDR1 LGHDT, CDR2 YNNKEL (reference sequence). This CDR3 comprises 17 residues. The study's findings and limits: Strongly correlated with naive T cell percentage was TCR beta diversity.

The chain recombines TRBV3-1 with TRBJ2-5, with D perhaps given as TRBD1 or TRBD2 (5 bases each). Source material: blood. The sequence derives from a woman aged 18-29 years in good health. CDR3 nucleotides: TGTGCCGGCAGCCAATTTACGGGGCGGATCTCCTACAATGAGCAGTACTTC. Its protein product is CAGSQFTGRISYNEQYF.